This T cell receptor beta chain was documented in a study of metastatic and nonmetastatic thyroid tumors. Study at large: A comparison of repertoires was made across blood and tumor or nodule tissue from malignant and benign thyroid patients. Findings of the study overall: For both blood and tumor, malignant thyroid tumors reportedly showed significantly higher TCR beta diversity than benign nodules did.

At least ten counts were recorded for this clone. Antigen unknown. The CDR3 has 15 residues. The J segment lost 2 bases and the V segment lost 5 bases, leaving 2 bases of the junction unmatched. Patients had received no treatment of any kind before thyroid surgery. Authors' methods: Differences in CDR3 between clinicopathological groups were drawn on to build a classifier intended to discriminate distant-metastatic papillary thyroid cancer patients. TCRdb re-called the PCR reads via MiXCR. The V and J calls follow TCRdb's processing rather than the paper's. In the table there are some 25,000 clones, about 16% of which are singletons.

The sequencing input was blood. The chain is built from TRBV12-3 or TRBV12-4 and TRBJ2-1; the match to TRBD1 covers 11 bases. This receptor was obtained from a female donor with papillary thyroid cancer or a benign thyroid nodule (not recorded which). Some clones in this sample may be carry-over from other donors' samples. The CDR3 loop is CASSRTGGTYNEQFF. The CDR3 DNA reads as TGTGCCAGCAGTCGGACAGGGGGCACCTACAATGAGCAGTTCTTC.